This TCR beta chain was sequenced during a study of shared clonotypes between healthy human individuals. In the study overall: Donor composition was two women and a few men, aged 18 to 49.

Remarks on this clone: Its cognate antigen is unknown.

Clones were sequenced by immunoSEQ multiplex PCR, and TCRdb holds only the in-frame ones, with some missing. The sample yields roughly 1,500,000 clones, approximately 98.5% seen once. This CDR3 is 14 amino acids long. The germline gives CDR1 LGHNA, CDR2 YSLEER. V lost 2 bases, J lost 1 base, and 8 bases lay in between. Whole-study results and caveats: The small donor group covered limited genetic and exposure diversity. Shared clonotypes: 4.5% to 6.5% naive CD4, around 3.4% naive CD8, less than 2.5% memory CD4, more than 0.3% memory CD8. It was the non-shared clonotypes that had lower generation probabilities than clonotypes shared by all four donors.

V is TRBV4-3 and J is TRBJ1-1, with TRBD1 as a possible D gene (6 bases). The TCR comes from a man aged 30-40 years in good health. Material: naive CD4+ T cells sorted from blood. Subset specified: CD45RA+ positively selected. The CDR3 reads CASSQTTGNTEAFF. CDR3 DNA sequence: TGCGCCAGCAGCCAAACGACAGGGAACACTGAAGCTTTCTTT.